This TCR beta chain was profiled in a study of control samples from healthy donors and cancer patients. The germline V gene encodes CDR1 SGHTA and CDR2 FQGNSA. The ends were cut back, 0 bases at V and 8 bases at J, with 13 bases in the middle. This CDR3 comprises 14 residues. Assay used: immunoSEQ multiplex PCR; TCRdb lists only in-frame clones, some missing. The sample consists of roughly 120,000 clones, roughly nine tenths of them appearing once. The TCR sequence derives from a woman aged 18-30 years in good health. V gene TRBV7-2 combines with J gene TRBJ1-2; D is undetermined. Sequencing was done on a sample of blood. Here the CDR3 DNA reads TGTGCCAGCAGCTTAGCCCCCCATACCGGGGGCTACACCTTC. Its protein is CASSLAPHTGGYTF.